The 16 T cell receptor beta chains reported below all come from one sample, sequenced in a study of OX40 agonist ivuxolimab in advanced cancers. Sequencing used immunoSEQ multiplex PCR; TCRdb keeps in-frame clones, though not all of them. The sample has 40,000 to 45,000 clones; approximately 83% are singletons. Sequencing was performed on CD4+ or CD8+ T cells sorted from blood, taken in a trial of the OX40 agonist ivuxolimab. These receptors all stem from an adult with an advanced solid tumor such as melanoma, head and neck, liver or kidney cancer.

The chain employs TRBV2 and TRBJ1-1; possible D gene TRBD1, 5 bases. This CDR3 has 13 amino acids. Trimming took off 5 bases at V and 1 base at J, with 8 bases between the two ends. Per germline, CDR1 SNHLY and CDR2 FYNNEI. In DNA form, the CDR3 reads TGTGCCAGCAGTATTACAGGGAACACTGAAGCTTTCTTT. Its translation: CASSITGNTEAFF. The full variable domain, completed using reference TRBV2 and TRBJ1-1, is EPEVTQTPSHQVTQMGQEVILRCVPISNHLYFYWYRQILGQKVEFLVSFYNNEISEKSEIFDDQFSVERPDGSNFTLKIRSTKLEDSAMYFCASSITGNTEAFFGQGTRLTVV.

In its sample, this clone was seen a few times. The genes are TRBV27 and TRBJ2-6; 10 nucleotides line up with TRBD1. Germline V gives CDR1 MNHEY, CDR2 SMNVEV (reference sequence). The CDR3 consists of 16 residues. V dropped 6 bases and J dropped 3; count of bases not matched to a gene: 5. The CDR3 here is CASSSGQGFGANVLTF. The CDR3 DNA reads TGTGCCAGCAGCTCGGGACAGGGGTTTGGGGCCAACGTCCTGACTTTC.

The V call is TRBV5-6, the J call TRBJ2-2; D is unresolved. Germline assignment: CDR1 SGHDT and CDR2 YYEEEE. The CDR3 consists of 13 residues. The V end lost 1 base, the J end lost 6 bases, and 7 bases lay between the germline ends. The CDR3, as DNA: TGTGCCAGCAGCTTGCGTTTTGCCGGGGAGCTGTTTTTT. Protein sequence: CASSLRFAGELFF.

The rearrangement joins TRBV5-6 to TRBJ1-4; 9 nucleotides align to TRBD1. Losses at the gene ends were 4 bases for V and 4 bases for J; bases not matched to a gene: 5. Germline V gene sequence: CDR1 SGHDT, CDR2 YYEEEE. The CDR3 sequence is 15 residues long. CDR3 in DNA: TGTGCCAGCAGCGCCGGACAGGGGAATAATGAAAAACTGTTTTTT. Translating gives CASSAGQGNNEKLFF. The full variable domain, in which reference TRBV5-6 and TRBJ1-4 provide the parts outside the CDR3, is DAGVTQSPTHLIKTRGQQVTLRCSPKSGHDTVSWYQQALGQGPQFIFQYYEEEERQRGNFPDRFSGHQFPNYSSELNVNALLLGDSALYLCASSAGQGNNEKLFFGSGTQLSVL.

The rearrangement joins TRBV21-1 to TRBJ1-1. TRBV21-1 is flagged as a pseudogene. CDR3 length equals 16 residues. CDR3 nucleotides: TGTGCCAGCAGCAACTCGGGACCGTTCATGAACACTGAAGCTTTCTTT. This sequence encodes CASSNSGPFMNTEAFF.

The sample holds a few counts of this clone. CDR3: CASSPWTSGSETDTQYF. The CDR3 coding sequence is TGTGCCAGCTCACCATGGACTAGCGGGAGTGAGACAGATACGCAGTATTTT. The V call is TRBV18, the J call TRBJ2-3; 13 bases align to TRBD2. V gave up 2 bases and J gave up 3 bases; unmatched junction bases: 5. In germline, CDR1 is KGHSH, CDR2 LQKENI. The CDR3 sequence is 17 residues long.

This clone was observed a single time. The CDR3 spells CASSYRGRADQPQHF. The CDR3 region has the DNA TGTGCCAGCAGTTACCGGGGCAGGGCGGATCAGCCCCAGCATTTT. J is TRBJ1-5 and V is TRBV6-5, with D maybe TRBD1 (5 bases). The ends were cut back, 2 bases at V and 5 bases at J, with 13 bases in the middle. Germline loops: CDR1 MNHEY, CDR2 SVGAGI. CDR3 length: 15 amino acids.

This chain links TRBV28 with TRBJ1-1, with D uncertain. V lost 0 bases and J 1 base, leaving 9 bases between the germline ends. This CDR3 comprises 15 residues. Germline loops: CDR1 MDHEN, CDR2 SYDVKM. CDR3 loop: CASSLWLSGNTEAFF. In DNA form, the CDR3 reads TGTGCCAGCAGTTTATGGTTATCGGGGAACACTGAAGCTTTCTTT.

V usage is TRBV19 and J usage is TRBJ2-1, with D possibly being TRBD2 (6 bases). The CDR3 loop spans 14 amino acids. V lost 5 bases and J 1 base, leaving 9 bases between the germline ends. Germline V gene sequence: CDR1 LNHDA, CDR2 SQIVND (reference sequence). CDR3 DNA: TGTGCCAGTAGTCACGGGGGTTCCTACAATGAGCAGTTCTTC. Its translation: CASSHGGSYNEQFF.

This chain links TRBV7-2 with TRBJ1-1, with a possible D match to TRBD1 (5 bases). The length of the CDR3 is 15 residues. Germline assignment: CDR1 SGHTA and CDR2 FQGNSA. The V end was cut by 3 bases, the J end by 5 bases, with 16 bases between. The CDR3 region is CASSFLGTGGTEAFF. CDR3 DNA sequence: TGTGCCAGCAGCTTCCTGGGGACGGGGGGAACTGAAGCTTTCTTT.

The J gene is TRBJ2-3, the V gene TRBV19, with a possible D match to TRBD1 (6 bases). CDR3 length equals 15 residues. Germline CDR1 LNHDA, CDR2 SQIVND (reference sequence). V gave up 5 bases and J gave up 0 bases, with 12 bases separating them. CDR3 DNA sequence: TGTGCCAGTAGTGGAGGACAGTCAAGCACAGATACGCAGTATTTT. Translating it yields CASSGGQSSTDTQYF.

This chain links TRBV11-2 with TRBJ1-1; weak D call: TRBD1 (6 bases). The CDR3 spans 16 residues. In germline, CDR1 is SGHAT, CDR2 FQNNGV. V lost 4 bases, J lost 4 bases, and 19 bases lay in between. CDR3 DNA: TGTGCCAGCAGCTCCCTCAACGGGGGCAGGGCCACTGAAGCTTTCTTT. This translates into CASSSLNGGRATEAFF.

This sequence joins TRBV10-3 and TRBJ1-5; D is undetermined. V shed 2 bases and J shed 5 bases, with 10 bases lying between them. The germline gives CDR1 ENHRY, CDR2 SYGVKD. CDR3 length equals 14 residues. This CDR3 reads CAISEISRYQPQHF. CDR3 DNA sequence: TGTGCCATCAGTGAGATATCCCGGTATCAGCCCCAGCATTTT.

The genes are TRBV28 and TRBJ2-7; TRBD2 might be the D (7 bases). Germline V gene sequence: CDR1 MDHEN, CDR2 SYDVKM. Trimming removed 6 bases at V and 4 bases at J, with 19 bases between. The CDR3 is 15 residues long. The CDR3 DNA reads as TGTGCCAGCAGGGGAGGGGGATTAGGGGCGTACGAGCAGTACTTC. Translation: CASRGGGLGAYEQYF.

The J gene is TRBJ2-2, the V gene TRBV5-4; D perhaps matches TRBD1 (6 bases). CDR1 is SGHNT and CDR2 is YYREEE in the germline V gene (reference sequence). The CDR3 is 16 residues long. V shed 3 bases and J shed 0 bases, with 12 bases lying between them. CDR3 nucleotide sequence: TGTGCCAGCAGCTCCACCGGGACAACGAACACCGGGGAGCTGTTTTTT. This gives the protein CASSSTGTTNTGELFF.

V is TRBV28 and J is TRBJ2-1; 12 nucleotides match TRBD2. J lost 7 bases, V lost 1 base, and 8 bases had no gene match. The CDR3 totals 17 residues. Germline CDR1 MDHEN, CDR2 SYDVKM. CDR3 DNA: TGTGCCAGCAGTTTATTGTCTTCCCTAGCGGGAGGGAATGAGCAGTTCTTC. Its translation is CASSLLSSLAGGNEQFF.